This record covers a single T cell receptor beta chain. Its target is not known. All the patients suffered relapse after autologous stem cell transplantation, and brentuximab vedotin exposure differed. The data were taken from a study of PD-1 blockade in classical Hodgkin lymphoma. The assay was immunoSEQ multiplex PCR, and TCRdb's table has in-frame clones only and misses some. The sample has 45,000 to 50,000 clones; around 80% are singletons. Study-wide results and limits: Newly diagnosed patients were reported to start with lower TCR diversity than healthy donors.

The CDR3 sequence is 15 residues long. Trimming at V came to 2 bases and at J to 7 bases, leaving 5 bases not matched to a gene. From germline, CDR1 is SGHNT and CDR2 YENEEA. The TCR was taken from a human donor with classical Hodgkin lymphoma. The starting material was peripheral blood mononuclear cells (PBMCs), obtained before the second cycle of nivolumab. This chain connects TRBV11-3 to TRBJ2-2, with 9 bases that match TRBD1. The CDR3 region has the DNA TGTGCCAGCAGCTTAAACAGGGGGCTGAGCGGGGAGCTGTTTTTT. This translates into CASSLNRGLSGELFF.